The subject of this entry is one TCR beta chain. Its antigen is undetermined. From germline, CDR1 is SGHTA and CDR2 FQGNSA. This CDR3 contains 15 residues. Profiled with immunoSEQ multiplex PCR; TCRdb holds only in-frame clones, not every one. Of 30,000 to 35,000 clones in the sample, approximately 90% were seen once. These data belong to a study of PD-1 blockade in classical Hodgkin lymphoma. Study-level information: Nivolumab was administered to patients intravenously at 3 mg/kg every 2 weeks.

There was relapse after autologous stem cell transplantation in every patient, and there was variation in brentuximab vedotin exposure. The authors purified CD4+ T cells from thawed PBMCs by magnetic negative selection. Study-wide results and limits: It was among complete responders that baseline diversity resembled that of newly diagnosed patients. Patients excluded were those beginning nivolumab under 1 year after ASCT. TCR diversity in CD4+, not CD8+, cells rose significantly by C4D1.

The chain joins TRBV7-2 to TRBJ2-5, with D possibly matching TRBD1 (5 bases). The end of the DNA aligns better with TRBJ2-7, so the J call may be wrong. Sequencing used CD4+ T cells from blood, obtained at baseline. The sequence came from a human donor with classical Hodgkin lymphoma. The CDR3 is CASSLLMIQGFEQYF. CDR3 in DNA: TGTGCCAGCAGCTTACTTATGATTCAGGGATTCGAGCAGTACTTC.